The rows below give T cell receptor beta chains drawn from one sample of a study of T cell clones after liver transplantation. Repertoires were generated with immunoSEQ multiplex PCR, while TCRdb's copy carries only in-frame clones and drops some. Of approximately 100,000 clones in the sample, 80% to 90% were seen once. This specimen was CD4+ T cells from blood, taken approximately 45 months after liver transplant. The receptors derive from a human patient who received a liver transplant. These T cells may partly come from the graft donor. CDR3s include the opening cysteine and the closing phenylalanine or tryptophan. D genes are given only for firm matches. Clone size is shown for a subset of rows, as once, few, many or a class of expanded clone.

J gene,D gene,clone size,V gene,CDR3 DNA,CDR3 protein
TRBJ2-7,NA,once,TRBV28,TGTGCCAGCAGTTTGCTGGGGTTCGAGCAGTACTTC,CASSLLGFEQYF
TRBJ1-5,TRBD1,NA,TRBV5-1,TGCGCCAGCAGCTCCGGCGACAGGGAAGGTCAGCCCCAGCATTTT,CASSSGDREGQPQHF
TRBJ1-6,NA,NA,TRBV5-1,TGCGCCAGCAGCTTGGAGTCCGAGTCCTATAATTCACCCCTCCACTTT,CASSLESESYNSPLHF
TRBJ2-5,NA,NA,TRBV4-1,TGCGCCAGCAGCCAAGGACCGTGGGAGACCCAGTACTTC,CASSQGPWETQYF
TRBJ1-3,NA,NA,TRBV5-4,TGTGCCAGCAGCTTGCAGTCGTCAAACACCATATATTTT,CASSLQSSNTIYF
TRBJ1-1,NA,NA,TRBV7-2,TGTGCCAGCAGCAACACCGGGACCGCGGGTGCTTTCTTT,CASSNTGTAGAFF
TRBJ1-6,NA,NA,TRBV14,TGTGCCAGCAGCCCTGAACTTTATTCACCCCTCCACTTT,CASSPELYSPLHF
TRBJ2-3,TRBD1,NA,TRBV6-4,TGTGCCAGCAGTGAATCGTCACAGGGGGCAGGTGATACGCAGTATTTT,CASSESSQGAGDTQYF
TRBJ2-2,NA,NA,TRBV7-3,TGTGCCAGCAGCTCCCATGGGGGGCGGGAGCTGTTTTTT,CASSSHGGRELFF
TRBJ1-5,TRBD1,NA,TRBV5-1,TGCGCCAGCAGCTTGGGGACAGGGGGTGGCAATCAGCCCCAGCATTTT,CASSLGTGGGNQPQHF
TRBJ2-7,TRBD2,few,TRBV19,TGTGCCAGTAGTCCTAGCGGGAGGGCGAGTGAGCAGTACTTC,CASSPSGRASEQYF
TRBJ1-5,NA,few,TRBV28,TGTGCCAGCAGGCGAACGGGACTAAATAGCAATCAGCCCCAGCATTTT,CASRRTGLNSNQPQHF
TRBJ1-4,NA,NA,TRBV4-2,TGTGCCAGCAGCCAAGCGCAGGGGTCGGATGAAAAACTGTTTTTT,CASSQAQGSDEKLFF
TRBJ2-2,TRBD2,NA,TRBV5-4,TGTGCCAGCAGCTTGGCCCGGGGGAGGGCGAACACCGGGGAGCTGTTTTTT,CASSLARGRANTGELFF
TRBJ1-6,NA,NA,TRBV4-1,TGCGCCAGCAGCCAAGAGGAGGCAGTTCATTCACCCCTCCACTTT,CASSQEEAVHSPLHF
TRBJ1-1,TRBD1,NA,TRBV2,TGTGCCAGCAGTGATCCGACAGGGTTGGCTGAAGCTTTCTTT,CASSDPTGLAEAFF
TRBJ1-6,NA,NA,TRBV15,TGTGCCACCAGCAGGGGAAAGGGGCACGATTCACCCCTCCACTTT,CATSRGKGHDSPLHF
TRBJ2-1,TRBD1,NA,TRBV4-1,TGCGCCAGCAGCCATCAAGGGACAGCCCTTTACAATGAGCAGTTCTTC,CASSHQGTALYNEQFF
TRBJ1-2,NA,NA,TRBV10-3,TGTGCCATCAGTGAGCCTACAGGGTCCGCTGGCTACACCTTC,CAISEPTGSAGYTF
TRBJ1-6,NA,NA,TRBV27,TGTGCCAGCAGTCAACGGTCCCTAATGGGGAATTCACCCCTCCACTTT,CASSQRSLMGNSPLHF
TRBJ1-2,TRBD1,once,TRBV9,TGTGCCAGCAGCGCCGGAGACAGGGAATATGGCTACACCTTC,CASSAGDREYGYTF
TRBJ1-2,TRBD1,NA,TRBV28,TGTGCCAGCAGTCCCAGGGACAGGGGAAACTATGGCTACACCTTC,CASSPRDRGNYGYTF
TRBJ2-7,TRBD1,few,TRBV6-6,TGTGCCAGCACGGCAGGGACAGACGGACCAAGGGGGCAGTACTTC,CASTAGTDGPRGQYF
TRBJ2-3,TRBD2,NA,TRBV2,TGTGCCAGCAGTGAAACTAGCGGGAGGAATACGCAGTATTTT,CASSETSGRNTQYF
TRBJ1-1,NA,NA,TRBV19,TGTGCCAGTAGTCTCCGAGAGGTGGGGACTGAAGCTTTCTTT,CASSLREVGTEAFF
TRBJ2-2,NA,NA,TRBV30,TGTGCCTGGAGCCTTCAGCGACCCCGGAACACCGGGGAGCTGTTTTTT,CAWSLQRPRNTGELFF
TRBJ2-7,NA,few,TRBV5-1,TGCGCCAGCAGCTTGAGGCAGGGAAACTACGAGCAGTACTTC,CASSLRQGNYEQYF
TRBJ2-1,NA,NA,TRBV7-9,TGTGCCAGCAGCTTAGCGGAATACAATGAGCAGTTCTTC,CASSLAEYNEQFF
TRBJ2-2,NA,NA,TRBV2,TGTGCCAGCAGGACAGCCCCGAACACCGGGGAGCTGTTTTTT,CASRTAPNTGELFF
TRBJ2-3,NA,NA,TRBV30,TGTGCCTGGAGTACCGGACCAGATACGCAGTATTTT,CAWSTGPDTQYF
TRBJ2-1,TRBD2,NA,TRBV7-6,TGTGCCAGCAGCTTAGGGGCCGGGACTAGCGGGCCCAATGAGCAGTTCTTC,CASSLGAGTSGPNEQFF